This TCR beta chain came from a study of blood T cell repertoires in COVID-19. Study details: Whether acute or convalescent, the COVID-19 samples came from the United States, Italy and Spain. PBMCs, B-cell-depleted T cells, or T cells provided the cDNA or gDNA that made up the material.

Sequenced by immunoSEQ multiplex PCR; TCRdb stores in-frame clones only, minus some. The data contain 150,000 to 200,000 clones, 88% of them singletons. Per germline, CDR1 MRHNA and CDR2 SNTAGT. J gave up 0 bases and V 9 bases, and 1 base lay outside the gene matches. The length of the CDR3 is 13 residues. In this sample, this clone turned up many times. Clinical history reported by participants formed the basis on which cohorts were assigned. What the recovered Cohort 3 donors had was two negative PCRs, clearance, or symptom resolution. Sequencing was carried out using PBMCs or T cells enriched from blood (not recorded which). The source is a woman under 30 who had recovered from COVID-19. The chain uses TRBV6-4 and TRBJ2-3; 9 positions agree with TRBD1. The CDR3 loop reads CASGQGSTDTQYF. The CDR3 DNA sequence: TGTGCCAGTGGACAGGGGAGCACAGATACGCAGTATTTT.